Below are 28 T cell receptor beta chains sequenced from a single sample in a study of STAT5B mutations in CD4+ large granular lymphocyte leukemia. Repertoires were generated with immunoSEQ multiplex PCR, while TCRdb's copy carries only in-frame clones and drops some. The table lists around 47,000 clones, 65% to 85% of them singletons, with 0.3% to 0.45% in the top ten. The specimen sequenced was CD4+ T cells from blood buffy coats. These receptors came from a human donor in good health.

The genes are TRBV10-1 and TRBJ2-7; 7 nucleotides match TRBD2. The CDR3 runs 13 residues. Trimming cost V 4 bases and J 1 base; bases outside gene matches: 1. The germline gives CDR1 WNHNN, CDR2 SYGVQD (reference sequence). CDR3 DNA: TGCGCCAGCAGTGGGGGGGGGTCCTACGAGCAGTACTTC. It yields the protein CASSGGGSYEQYF.

The chain links TRBV5-1 to TRBJ2-5; possibly TRBD2 for D (5 bases). CDR1 SGHRS and CDR2 YFSETQ come from the germline V gene. The V end lost 9 bases, the J end lost 3 bases, and 18 bases lay between the germline ends. The CDR3 extends over 14 amino acids. Written as DNA, the CDR3 is TGCGCCACCAAGTTAACAGCGGCGAAAGAGACCCAGTACTTC. It specifies CATKLTAAKETQYF.

DNA for the CDR3: TGTGCCAGCAGCTCATACCCGGGACGCCTGAACACCGGGGAGCTGTTTTTT. Translation: CASSSYPGRLNTGELFF. The chain joins TRBV7-3 to TRBJ2-2, with D perhaps assigned TRBD1 or TRBD2 (5 bases each). The CDR3 length is 17 residues. In germline, CDR1 is SGHTA, CDR2 FQGTGA. Trimming left V 4 bases short and J 1 base short, with 16 bases between. Looking up the rest from reference TRBV7-3 and TRBJ2-2 gives the full variable domain: GAGVSQTPSNKVTEKGKYVELRCDPISGHTALYWYRQSLGQGPEFLIYFQGTGAADDSGLPNDRFFAVRPEGSVSTLKIQRTERGDSAVYLCASSSYPGRLNTGELFFGEGSRLTVL.

The chain couples TRBV5-1 to TRBJ2-1; 9 positions match TRBD1. The CDR3 has 19 amino acids. Per germline, CDR1 SGHRS and CDR2 YFSETQ. The junction had 21 bases not matched to a gene; V was cut back by 5 bases and J by 6 bases. For the CDR3, the DNA is TGCGCCAGCAGTTACGGACGTCCCGGGACAGGGTACAGGTTCAATGAGCAGTTCTTC. Translation: CASSYGRPGTGYRFNEQFF.

V and J are TRBV2 and TRBJ1-4, with D possibly TRBD1 on 6 matching bases. The V end lost 5 bases, the J end lost 5 bases, and 12 bases lay between the germline ends. The CDR3 is 14 residues long. Germline loops: CDR1 SNHLY, CDR2 FYNNEI. CDR3 loop: CASSYRAGNEKLFF. CDR3 DNA sequence: TGTGCCAGCAGTTACAGGGCTGGGAATGAAAAACTGTTTTTT.

This clone was counted a single time. The chain employs TRBV11-3 and TRBJ2-4, with 7 bases matching TRBD1. In germline, CDR1 is SGHNT, CDR2 YENEEA. The CDR3 has 15 amino acids. Unmatched junction bases numbered 3, after V lost 4 bases and J lost 0 bases. The CDR3 region has the DNA TGTGCCAGCAGCTCCCGACAGGGAGCCAAAAACATTCAGTACTTC. Translating it yields CASSSRQGAKNIQYF.

The chain combines TRBV4-1 with TRBJ2-5; 15 bases fit TRBD2. Germline V gene lookup returns CDR1 MGHRA and CDR2 YSYEKL. The CDR3 spans 18 residues. J lost 2 bases, V lost 4 bases, and 8 bases had no gene match. The CDR3 reads CASSLYGTSGRTQETQYF. In DNA form, the CDR3 reads TGCGCCAGCAGCCTGTATGGGACTAGCGGGAGGACTCAAGAGACCCAGTACTTC.

This clone was recorded a few times. V and J are TRBV21-1 and TRBJ1-1; the table's D gene call, TRBD1, was not cross checked with the DNA. TRBV21-1 constitutes a pseudogene. This CDR3 contains 17 residues. CDR3 amino acids: CASSKVWAGGQVNEAFF. The DNA for the CDR3 is TGTGCCAGCAGCAAAGTGTGGGCAGGGGGCCAGGTTAATGAAGCTTTCTTT.

The chain has TRBV28 and TRBJ1-5; D is uncertain. Trimming cost V 6 bases and J 6 bases, with 15 bases left between them. This CDR3 contains 14 residues. Germline CDR1 and CDR2: MDHEN and SYDVKM. CDR3 protein: CASRLSSPGQPQHF. In DNA, the CDR3 is TGTGCCAGCAGACTAAGTAGCCCCGGTCAGCCCCAGCATTTT. The full variable domain, completed using reference TRBV28 and TRBJ1-5, is DVKVTQSSRYLVKRTGEKVFLECVQDMDHENMFWYRQDPGLGLRLIYFSYDVKMKEKGDIPEGYSVSREKKERFSLILESASTNQTSMYLCASRLSSPGQPQHFGDGTRLSIL.

This sequence joins TRBV29-1 and TRBJ1-2, with D uncertain. Trimming shortened V by 7 bases and J by 7 bases, and 10 bases separated the two germline ends. Germline V CDR1 and CDR2: SQVTM, ANQGSEA. CDR3 size: 10 residues. CDR3 sequence: CSAMGTGYTF. CDR3 nucleotide sequence: TGCAGCGCAATGGGAACTGGCTACACCTTC.

This chain links TRBV15 with TRBJ2-1; a possible D gene is TRBD1 (5 bases). Trimming pared 1 base from V and 5 bases from J, leaving 9 bases between. This CDR3 contains 14 residues. Germline V gene sequence: CDR1 LNHNV, CDR2 YYDKDF (reference sequence). Here the CDR3 DNA reads TGTGCCACCAGCAGAGGGGGCTCTCACAATGAGCAGTTCTTC. It is translated as CATSRGGSHNEQFF.

This chain uses TRBV9 with TRBJ1-1; a weak D match, TRBD1 (6 bases). V was trimmed by 4 bases and J by 6 bases, leaving 10 bases between them. The CDR3 has 12 amino acids. Germline V gene sequence: CDR1 SGDLS, CDR2 YYNGEE. Here the CDR3 DNA reads TGTGCCAGCAGCTGGGGGCGGGCTGAAGCTTTCTTT. Translating it yields CASSWGRAEAFF.

The J gene is TRBJ2-7, the V gene TRBV7-9; TRBD1 agrees at 7 bases. This CDR3 has 18 residues. Germline loops: CDR1 SEHNR, CDR2 FQNEAQ (reference sequence). With 3 bases clipped from V and 0 bases from J, the junction kept 14 bases outside the gene matches. The DNA for the CDR3 is TGTGCCAGCAGCTTCAGGACAGGACACCAGGGAAGCTCCTACGAGCAGTACTTC. This codes for CASSFRTGHQGSSYEQYF.

V gene TRBV5-1 combines with J gene TRBJ2-2; 8 bases agree with TRBD2. With 5 bases clipped from V and 6 bases from J, the junction kept 6 bases outside the gene matches. CDR3 length equals 14 residues. CDR1 is SGHRS and CDR2 is YFSETQ in the germline V gene. The CDR3 DNA reads TGCGCCAGCAGTATCGGGAGGGCGGCCGGGGAGCTGTTTTTT. It yields the protein CASSIGRAAGELFF.

The rearrangement uses TRBV6-1 and TRBJ2-7; 7 positions agree with TRBD2. This CDR3 region has 17 residues. V lost 3 bases, J lost 0 bases, and 11 bases stayed unmatched. The germline V gene has CDR1 MNHNS and CDR2 SASEGT. In nucleotides, the CDR3 is TGTGCCAGCAGTGACACTATAAGGCGGGGGATCTCCTACGAGCAGTACTTC. Its translation: CASSDTIRRGISYEQYF.

As to this clone: Likely a read error: the CDR3 ends without its conserved phenylalanine or tryptophan. V is TRBV30 and J is TRBJ1-1; maybe TRBD1 (5 bases). V lost 0 bases and J lost 5, with 22 bases in between. Germline CDR1 is GTSNPN and CDR2 is SVGIG (reference sequence). The CDR3 is 17 amino acids. DNA of the CDR3: TGTGCCTGGAGTGTACTTCGGGGGACTTCAAGGAGGACTGAAGCTTTCCTT. Its translation is CAWSVLRGTSRRTEAFL.

This chain links TRBV11-2 with TRBJ2-7, with 7 positions matching TRBD1. Losses at the gene ends were 5 bases for V and 1 base for J; bases not matched to a gene: 8. The CDR3 consists of 15 residues. Germline CDR1 and CDR2: SGHAT and FQNNGV. This chain's CDR3 is CASSADRVRSYEQYF. The CDR3 DNA sequence: TGTGCCAGCAGCGCAGACAGGGTAAGGTCCTACGAGCAGTACTTC.

This chain joins TRBV11-2 and TRBJ1-4, with 8 bases lining up with TRBD1. Unmatched junction bases numbered 4, after V lost 2 bases and J lost 8 bases. Germline CDR1 SGHAT, CDR2 FQNNGV. This CDR3 comprises 14 residues. Written as DNA, the CDR3 is TGTGCCAGCAGCTTACAGGGGGCAGCGGAAAAACTGTTTTTT. Its protein is CASSLQGAAEKLFF.

The rearrangement uses TRBV18 and TRBJ2-7; 10 positions agree with TRBD1. CDR3 length equals 18 residues. Losses at the gene ends were 3 bases for V and 1 base for J; bases not matched to a gene: 12. Germline V gene lookup returns CDR1 KGHSH and CDR2 LQKENI. The CDR3 region is CASSPYTGTGADSYEQYF. The CDR3 DNA sequence: TGTGCCAGCTCACCTTATACCGGGACAGGGGCTGATTCCTACGAGCAGTACTTC.

V and J are TRBV7-3 and TRBJ2-1, with TRBD2 matching 15 bases. Trimming cost V 5 bases and J 8 bases; bases outside gene matches: 7. Germline V gene data show CDR1 as SGHTA and CDR2 as FQGTGA. This CDR3 has 16 residues. The CDR3 DNA follows: TGTGCCAGCAGCCCGGGACTAGCGGGGGGCTCAGATGAGCAGTTCTTC. Its protein is CASSPGLAGGSDEQFF. The variable domain in full, with the rest retrieved from reference TRBV7-3 and TRBJ2-1, is GAGVSQTPSNKVTEKGKYVELRCDPISGHTALYWYRQSLGQGPEFLIYFQGTGAADDSGLPNDRFFAVRPEGSVSTLKIQRTERGDSAVYLCASSPGLAGGSDEQFFGPGTRLTVL.

The chain links TRBV7-2 to TRBJ2-3, with TRBD2 matching over 15 bases. Germline V lookup: CDR1 SGHTA, CDR2 FQGNSA. The J segment lost 2 bases and the V segment lost 5 bases, leaving 11 bases of the junction unmatched. The CDR3 contains 19 residues. In DNA form, the CDR3 reads TGTGCCAGCAGCATCGGACTAGCGGGAGGGAGGGGGCACACAGATACGCAGTATTTT. Its protein product is CASSIGLAGGRGHTDTQYF.

The rearrangement joins TRBV11-3 to TRBJ2-5; D unclear. The germline V gene has CDR1 SGHNT and CDR2 YENEEA. Trimming removed 3 bases at V and 5 bases at J, with 13 bases between. The CDR3 runs 14 residues. The CDR3 reads CASSFGLSRETQYF. DNA for the CDR3: TGTGCCAGCAGCTTTGGTCTTTCTAGGGAGACCCAGTACTTC. The full variable domain, completed using reference TRBV11-3 and TRBJ2-5, is EAGVVQSPRYKIIEKKQPVAFWCNPISGHNTLYWYLQNLGQGPELLIRYENEEAVDDSQLPKDRFSAERLKGVDSTLKIQPAELGDSAVYLCASSFGLSRETQYFGPGTRLLVL.

This chain connects TRBV2 to TRBJ2-5; TRBD1 aligns across 7 bases. Per germline, CDR1 SNHLY and CDR2 FYNNEI. This CDR3 is 15 amino acids long. V shed 3 bases, J shed 2 bases, and the junction held 6 bases outside the gene matches. CDR3 sequence reads: CASSDAGRGQETQYF. The CDR3 nucleotides read TGTGCCAGCAGTGACGCGGGCAGGGGGCAAGAGACCCAGTACTTC.

The sample holds a few counts of this clone. The V call is TRBV7-2, the J call TRBJ1-6; D gene ambiguous. CDR1 and CDR2 (germline): SGHTA, FQGNSA. The CDR3 length is 15 residues. V was trimmed by 2 bases and J by 8 bases, leaving 13 bases between them. CDR3 bases: TGTGCCAGCAGCTTATCATGGGCCGAGTATTCACCCCTCCACTTT. It yields the protein CASSLSWAEYSPLHF.

This sequence joins TRBV7-3 and TRBJ2-3; D is perhaps TRBD2 (5 bases). The CDR3 is made up of 16 amino acids. Looked up from germline, CDR1 is SGHTA and CDR2 is FQGTGA. V shed 4 bases and J shed 2 bases, with 16 bases lying between them. In DNA, the CDR3 is TGTGCCAGCAGCTCGGGCCTACGCGGGTTCACAGATACGCAGTATTTT. This translates into CASSSGLRGFTDTQYF. Using reference TRBV7-3 and TRBJ2-3 for the parts outside the CDR3, the full variable domain is GAGVSQTPSNKVTEKGKYVELRCDPISGHTALYWYRQSLGQGPEFLIYFQGTGAADDSGLPNDRFFAVRPEGSVSTLKIQRTERGDSAVYLCASSSGLRGFTDTQYFGPGTRLTVL.

The V call is TRBV5-1, the J call TRBJ2-5; D might be TRBD1 or TRBD2, each matching 5 bases. Germline V CDR1 and CDR2: SGHRS, YFSETQ. Between the trimmed V and J ends, which lost 0 bases and 5 bases, there was a span of 11 bases. This CDR3 is built from 14 residues. The CDR3 nucleotides read TGCGCCAGCAGCTTGGTGGGGCCGGGGGAGACCCAGTACTTC. It codes for CASSLVGPGETQYF.

CDR3 in amino acids: CASSVDASGRRETQYF. The CDR3 nucleotides are TGTGCCAGCAGCGTAGATGCTAGCGGGAGGCGGGAGACCCAGTACTTC. The genes are TRBV9 and TRBJ2-5, with 11 bases lining up with TRBD2. Germline loops: CDR1 SGDLS, CDR2 YYNGEE. Unmatched junction bases numbered 6, after V lost 0 bases and J lost 5 bases. The CDR3 extends over 16 amino acids.

The V gene is TRBV28, the J gene TRBJ1-6; TRBD1 is a possible D gene (6 bases). CDR1 and CDR2 from the germline V gene are MDHEN and SYDVKM. CDR3 size: 13 residues. Deletions cut 6 bases from V and 5 bases from J, with 8 bases between. CDR3 sequence: CASRQGNNSPLHF. CDR3 in DNA: TGTGCCAGCAGACAGGGCAATAATTCACCCCTCCACTTT.